Listed here are 10 T cell receptor beta chains from one sample, sequenced in a study of blood T cell repertoires in COVID-19. Sequenced by immunoSEQ multiplex PCR; TCRdb stores in-frame clones only, minus some. The data contain 100,000 to 150,000 clones, under 85% of them singletons. Sequencing was carried out using peripheral blood. Receptor source: a man aged 60 to 69 with acute or convalescent COVID-19.

The CDR3 sequence is CAWSLGQSNQPQHF. The DNA of the CDR3 is TGTGCCTGGAGTTTAGGACAGAGCAATCAGCCCCAGCATTTT. The chain joins TRBV30 to TRBJ1-5; the D gene is possibly TRBD1 (6 bases). The V end was cut by 2 bases, the J end by 1 base, with 9 bases between. Looked up from germline, CDR1 is GTSNPN and CDR2 is SVGIG (reference sequence). The CDR3 covers 14 residues.

V gene TRBV18 combines with J gene TRBJ1-5, with 11 bases lining up with TRBD1. Trimming took 6 bases from V and 3 from J; bases not matched to a gene: 4. This CDR3 contains 15 residues. Germline V gives CDR1 KGHSH, CDR2 LQKENI. CDR3 protein: CASSPGQGDNQPQHF. The CDR3 DNA sequence: TGTGCCAGCTCCCCGGGACAGGGGGACAATCAGCCCCAGCATTTT. Combining the CDR3 with reference TRBV18 and TRBJ1-5 gives the whole variable domain NAGVMQNPRHLVRRRGQEARLRCSPMKGHSHVYWYRQLPEEGLKFMVYLQKENIIDESGMPKERFSAEFPKEGPSILRIQQVVRGDSAAYFCASSPGQGDNQPQHFGDGTRLSIL.

Remarks on this clone: Other nucleotide sequences in the sample specify the same CDR3. Here the CDR3 DNA reads TGTGCCAGCAGCTCCACAGCGGGAGGCTCCTACGAGCAGTACTTC. Amino acid sequence: CASSSTAGGSYEQYF. This rearrangement joins TRBV11-2 to TRBJ2-7, with 9 bases lining up with TRBD2. Germline CDR1 SGHAT, CDR2 FQNNGV. The CDR3 loop spans 15 amino acids. V shed 4 bases, J shed 0 bases, and the junction held 4 bases outside the gene matches.

This rearrangement joins TRBV27 to TRBJ2-7; a weak D match, TRBD1 (6 bases). The CDR3 is 12 amino acids. Germline V gene lookup returns CDR1 MNHEY and CDR2 SMNVEV (reference sequence). V was pared by 6 bases and J by 5 bases, with 11 bases between. CDR3 coding DNA: TGTGCCAGCAGGGGGCACAGGGACGAGCAGTACTTC. As protein: CASRGHRDEQYF.

The chain joins TRBV28 to TRBJ2-1; D call uncertain. V lost 3 bases to trimming and J lost 9 bases, with 12 bases between them. Germline V lookup: CDR1 MDHEN, CDR2 SYDVKM. This CDR3 spans 13 amino acids. The CDR3 loop reads CASSFPASREQFF. The CDR3 DNA reads TGTGCCAGCAGTTTCCCCGCTTCGCGTGAGCAGTTCTTC.

The chain couples TRBV24-1 to TRBJ2-2; perhaps TRBD2 as D (5 bases). Germline V gives CDR1 KGHDR, CDR2 SFDVKD. V shed 10 bases and J shed 6 bases, with 17 bases lying between them. This CDR3 comprises 14 residues. The CDR3 here is CATGRRRGSGELFF. The CDR3 DNA sequence: TGTGCCACAGGAAGGAGGAGAGGCTCCGGGGAGCTGTTTTTT.

CDR3: CAWSPSANEKLFF. The CDR3, as DNA: TGTGCCTGGAGTCCTTCTGCTAATGAAAAACTGTTTTTT. The chain links TRBV30 to TRBJ1-4; D unresolved. This CDR3 region has 13 residues. V was shortened by 2 bases and J by 3 bases, with 7 bases between the two germline ends. Per the germline V gene, CDR1 is GTSNPN and CDR2 is SVGIG (reference sequence).

The V and J genes are TRBV5-1 and TRBJ1-1; 10 bases align to TRBD1. V dropped 4 bases and J dropped 11; count of bases not matched to a gene: 8. CDR3 size: 13 residues. Germline assignment: CDR1 SGHRS and CDR2 YFSETQ. The CDR3 here is CASSAGTGVNAFF. The CDR3 nucleotides are TGCGCCAGCAGCGCCGGGACAGGGGTAAATGCTTTCTTT.

The rearrangement links TRBV5-4 to TRBJ1-2; perhaps TRBD1 as D (5 bases). Germline CDR1 and CDR2: SGHNT and YYREEE (reference sequence). There are 13 residues in the CDR3. Deletions cut 0 bases from V and 4 bases from J, with 7 bases between. The CDR3 here is CASSLDRFYGYTF. The CDR3, as DNA: TGTGCCAGCAGCTTGGACAGGTTCTATGGCTACACCTTC. Drawing the rest from reference TRBV5-4 and TRBJ1-2, the complete variable domain is ETGVTQSPTHLIKTRGQQVTLRCSSQSGHNTVSWYQQALGQGPQFIFQYYREEENGRGNFPPRFSGLQFPNYSSELNVNALELDDSALYLCASSLDRFYGYTFGSGTRLTVV.

As for this clone: The sample carries other DNA sequences with the same CDR3. The V call is TRBV18, the J call TRBJ1-2; 12 bases match TRBD1. There are 13 residues in the CDR3. Per germline, CDR1 KGHSH and CDR2 LQKENI. V trimming: 3 bases; J trimming: 8 bases; junction bases outside the gene matches: 1. The CDR3 reads CASSPGTGGGYTF. The CDR3 DNA sequence: TGTGCCAGCTCACCCGGGACAGGGGGCGGCTACACCTTC.